This T cell receptor (beta chain) was captured in a study of type 1 and type 2 diabetes patients. In the study overall: CD4+ or CD8+ T cells were positively selected from PBMCs with microbeads.

Each participant gave 8 to 10 milliliters of peripheral blood. Germline V gives CDR1 SGHVS, CDR2 FQNEAQ. CDR3 size: 12 residues. The V end was cut by 5 bases, the J end by 2 bases, with 6 bases between. The PCR template was genomic DNA. The TCR beta CDR3 region was amplified using 30 forward and 13 reverse primers. One entry per CDR3 protein results from TCRdb running MiXCR on the multiplex PCR reads. This table holds some 250,000 distinct CDR3 sequences, roughly 50% found once. General study results and limits: Type 2 diabetes repertoires were more diverse than type 1 diabetes repertoires.

Comments on this clonotype: Its target is not known.

The rearrangement joins TRBV7-8 to TRBJ2-5; D gene uncertain. The sequenced material came from peripheral blood mononuclear cells (PBMCs). This receptor was taken from a man younger than 35 with type 2 diabetes. The CDR3 region has the DNA TGTGCCAGCAGCCCGTTACAAGAGACCCAGTACTTC. Its protein product is CASSPLQETQYF. The full variable domain, in which reference TRBV7-8 and TRBJ2-5 provide the parts outside the CDR3, is GAGVSQSPRYKVAKRGQDVALRCDPISGHVSLFWYQQALGQGPEFLTYFQNEAQLDKSGLPSDRFFAERPEGSVSTLKIQRTQQEDSAVYLCASSPLQETQYFGPGTRLLVL.